The 20 T cell receptor beta chains below were found in one sample sequenced in a study of tumor-infiltrating lymphocytes in primary liver carcinoma. The blood RNA (from unsorted whole blood) was obtained, and germline DNA was also extracted. Starting material of around 460 ng total RNA yielded TCR beta cDNA via a constant-region primer. ARM-PCR was slightly modified, and three nested multiplex PCR rounds with it gave rise to the TCR beta libraries. Running 9 to 10 cycles apiece, the first two PCR rounds relied on TRBV1-TRBV30 forward primers together with a C-beta reverse primer. TCRdb reanalysed the multiplex PCR reads using MiXCR and keeps one entry per CDR3 protein. The sample lists approximately 340,000 distinct CDR3 sequences, around three fifths occurring once. Sequencing used peripheral blood. These receptor sequences come from a man between 35 and 55 years old with primary liver carcinoma and hepatitis B virus infection.

This clonotype was found many times. The chain couples TRBV6-6 to TRBJ2-1, with D perhaps assigned TRBD1 or TRBD2 (5 bases each). The CDR3 is 13 residues long. CDR1 is MNHNY and CDR2 is SVGAGI in the germline V gene (reference sequence). Trimming pared 5 bases from V and 4 bases from J, leaving 9 bases between. This chain's CDR3 is CASSQGEYNEQFF. In DNA, the CDR3 is TGTGCCAGCAGTCAAGGGGAGTACAATGAGCAGTTCTTC.

This clonotype was observed many times. The genes are TRBV4-2 and TRBJ2-2, with D possibly being TRBD1 or TRBD2 (5 bases each). Germline V lookup: CDR1 LGHNA, CDR2 YNFKEQ. V shed 3 bases and J shed 1 base, with 9 bases lying between them. The CDR3 is 15 residues long. The CDR3 spells CASSQGDRNTGELFF. The CDR3 DNA sequence: TGTGCCAGCAGCCAGGGAGACAGGAACACCGGGGAGCTGTTTTTT.

This clonotype is labeled as medium-sized. The CDR3 nucleotides are TGTGCCAGCAGCCTGACCCGGGGACTGAGCTACGAGCAGTACTTC. Its protein is CASSLTRGLSYEQYF. V and J are TRBV11-2 and TRBJ2-7; a possible D gene is TRBD2 (6 bases). This CDR3 has 15 residues. V lost 5 bases and J 3 bases, leaving 17 bases between the germline ends. Per the germline V gene, CDR1 is SGHAT and CDR2 is FQNNGV.

This clonotype has only one observation. The conserved phenylalanine or tryptophan normally closing the CDR3 is absent here, so this likely arose from a read error. The DNA is left out, because the CDR3 cannot be placed on it with certainty; the CDR3 is given as TCRdb lists it. The rearrangement joins TRBV12-3 or TRBV12-4 to TRBJ2-3; TRBD1, the table's D call, lacks a check against the DNA. Counting both end residues, the CDR3 totals 16 amino acids. This CDR3 is CASSLLQGTGRGTHYL.

As to this clonotype: A read error is possible here, since a much larger clone lies one base away. V is TRBV6-6 and J is TRBJ1-1, with D perhaps TRBD1 (5 bases). The CDR3 contains 13 residues. V shed 5 bases and J shed 6 bases, with 13 bases lying between them. Germline-derived CDR1 and CDR2 are MNHNY and SVGAGI (reference sequence). The CDR3 reads CASSGHTVAEAFF. The CDR3 DNA reads as TGTGCCAGCAGTGGACACACGGTGGCTGAAGCTTTCTTT.

As regards this clonotype: Sequence at one end of the junction differs from germline and may be a read error. This CDR3 is CSVETRVEKLFF. CDR3 nucleotide sequence: TGTAGCGTTGAGACAAGGGTTGAAAAACTGTTTTTT. This chain links TRBV29-1 with TRBJ1-4; the D is unclear. The CDR3 contains 12 residues. The germline gives CDR1 SQVTM, CDR2 ANQGSEA.

About this clonotype: At one of its ends the junction is not consistent with the germline gene, which may arise from a read error. The chain combines TRBV6-5 with TRBJ1-1; TRBD1 matches at 7 bases. CDR1 MNHEY and CDR2 SVGAGI come from the germline V gene. The CDR3 extends over 17 amino acids. For the CDR3, the DNA is TGTGCCAGCAGTCAACCGGGACAGTGGACTCTGAACACCGAAGCTTTCTTT. Translation: CASSQPGQWTLNTEAFF.

The chain couples TRBV6-4 to TRBJ2-1, with D tentatively TRBD2 (6 bases). Germline-derived CDR1 and CDR2 are MRHNA and SNTAGT. With 1 base removed from V and 7 bases from J, the gap between germline ends came to 14 bases. The CDR3 loop spans 15 amino acids. The CDR3 loop is CASSDWRRGRNEQFF. The CDR3 bases are TGTGCCAGCAGTGACTGGCGGAGGGGTCGAAATGAGCAGTTCTTC.

The chain combines TRBV29-1 with TRBJ1-1; no firm D call. Germline V gives CDR1 SQVTM, CDR2 ANQGSEA. The V end was cut by 3 bases, the J end by 2 bases, with 10 bases between. The length of the CDR3 is 13 residues. The CDR3 nucleotides read TGCAGCGTTGAGACCCGGGGAAACACTGAAGCTTTCTTT. It codes for CSVETRGNTEAFF.

Points on this clonotype: This may be a read error: a much more frequent sequence differs by one nucleotide. CDR3 coding DNA: TGTGACAGCAGCCAAGAATACAGATCCTACGAGCAGTACTTC. Protein: CDSSQEYRSYEQYF. The chain has TRBV4-2 and TRBJ2-7; D is unresolved. Per germline, CDR1 LGHNA and CDR2 YNFKEQ. The CDR3 consists of 14 residues.

Many counts were recorded for this clonotype. The chain carries TRBV5-4 and TRBJ2-3; D possibly corresponds to TRBD1 (5 bases). The CDR3 sequence is 13 residues long. The ends were cut back, 3 bases at V and 5 bases at J, with 10 bases in the middle. Germline CDR1 reads SGHNT; CDR2 reads YYREEE (reference sequence). The CDR3 reads CASSSPQGDTQYF. The CDR3 DNA reads TGTGCCAGCAGCTCACCCCAGGGAGATACGCAGTATTTT.

On this clonotype: It may be a read error: a sequence one base away is much more abundant. The chain employs TRBV5-5 and TRBJ2-1; D tentatively reads TRBD1 or TRBD2 (6 bases each). The CDR3 spans 16 residues. V was cut by 6 bases and J by 2 bases, with 18 bases left in between. The germline V gene has CDR1 SGHKS and CDR2 YYEKEE (reference sequence). CDR3 sequence (DNA): TGTGCCAGCACCTTAATCGGGGGCAGCGCCTACAATGAGCAGTTCTTC. Protein sequence: CASTLIGGSAYNEQFF.

Of note for this clonotype: One end of the junction does not line up with germline, which may come from a read error. This chain uses TRBV5-5 with TRBJ1-5; no clear D gene. The CDR3 runs 15 residues. Germline loops: CDR1 SGHKS, CDR2 YYEKEE (reference sequence). The CDR3 is CANSLTGYGNQPQHF. Here the CDR3 DNA reads TGTGCCAACAGCTTAACGGGCTATGGCAATCAGCCCCAGCATTTT.

This clonotype was observed many times. This chain links TRBV6-1 with TRBJ1-2; 10 positions agree with TRBD1. CDR1 and CDR2 from the germline V gene are MNHNS and SASEGT. The length of the CDR3 is 15 residues. J lost 4 bases, V lost 1 base, and 3 bases had no gene match. CDR3 loop: CASSEEGQGIYGYTF. The CDR3 DNA follows: TGTGCCAGCAGTGAAGAGGGACAGGGGATCTATGGCTACACCTTC.

As concerns this clonotype: The final CDR3 position lacks the conserved phenylalanine or tryptophan, pointing to a likely read error. Because the CDR3's place on the DNA is in doubt, the DNA is left out and the CDR3 is given as listed by TCRdb. The J gene is TRBJ1-1, the V gene TRBV29-1; the table's D call, TRBD1, was not checked against the DNA. The CDR3 length equals 14 residues, ends included. Germline V CDR1 and CDR2: SQVTM, ANQGSEA. Here the CDR3 reads CSVSRTVMNTEAFS.

The V call is TRBV11-2, the J call TRBJ2-7, with no clear D. The ends were cut back, 5 bases at V and 10 bases at J, with 18 bases in the middle. The CDR3 covers 13 residues. Germline V CDR1 and CDR2: SGHAT, FQNNGV. The chain's CDR3 is CASSIVSSYVQYF. The CDR3 coding sequence is TGTGCCAGCAGCATCGTGTCATCCTACGTTCAGTACTTC.

About this clonotype: A single base separates this from a much larger clone, so it may be a read error. The V and J genes are TRBV12-3 or TRBV12-4 and TRBJ2-7, with D perhaps assigned TRBD1 or TRBD2 (5 bases each). The length of the CDR3 is 14 residues. The CDR3 protein is CASSSQGGGYERYF. In DNA form, the CDR3 reads TGTGCCAGCAGTTCTCAAGGTGGGGGTTACGAGCGGTACTTC.

This clonotype came up a few times. A much larger clone sits a single nucleotide away, making a read error possible. The chain is built from TRBV6-1 and TRBJ2-7; D is unclear. This CDR3 is built from 12 residues. Per germline, CDR1 MNHNS and CDR2 SASEGT. The CDR3 loop reads CASGEYPYEQYF. The CDR3 nucleotides read TGTGCCAGCGGTGAATACCCCTACGAGCAGTACTTC.

This chain links TRBV11-2 with TRBJ2-3; possibly TRBD1 for D (6 bases). V shed 4 bases and J shed 10 bases, with 12 bases lying between them. The CDR3 consists of 12 residues. CDR1 is SGHAT, CDR2 FQNNGV, per germline. Here the CDR3 DNA reads TGTGCCAGCAGCTCGACACAGGGTTCGCAGTATTTT. It is translated as CASSSTQGSQYF.

This clonotype showed up just once. This may stem from a read error, because a much larger clone lies one nucleotide away. The chain's CDR3 is CASRADRFFSYEQYF. Here the CDR3 DNA reads TGTGCCAGCAGGGCTGACAGGTTCTTCTCCTACGAGCAGTACTTC. The chain joins TRBV6-5 to TRBJ2-7; tentative D call: TRBD1 (6 bases). Germline V gene lookup returns CDR1 MNHEY and CDR2 SVGAGI. The CDR3 has 15 residues. V lost 6 bases, J lost 0 bases, and 15 bases lay in between.